This TCR beta chain derives from a study of T cells in Graves' hyperthyroidism and ophthalmopathy. Overall study: It was at initial diagnosis, before any treatment, that peripheral blood was collected.

RNA transcripts yielded amplified TCR beta CDR3 regions. The primer set for the first-round RT-PCR of the TCR CDR3 was HTBI. MiXCR, applied by TCRdb to the multiplex PCR reads, yields one record per CDR3 protein. The repertoire consists of roughly 200,000 distinct CDR3 sequences, with 17% occurring once and the leading ten covering 40% to 65%. On this clonotype itself: The antigen remains undetermined.

Trimming removed 5 bases at V and 6 bases at J, with 9 bases between. CDR1 and CDR2 (germline): DFQATT, SNEGSKA (reference sequence). CDR3 length equals 11 residues. Whole-study findings and limits: Among thyroid clonotypes expanded above 0.001, most also appeared in blood.

Every diagnosis used clinical symptoms, serum thyroxine and TRAb, thyroid ultrasound and orbital computed tomography. Each 10 ml fresh peripheral blood draw supplied the PBMCs. The J gene is TRBJ2-3, the V gene TRBV20-1; D possibly corresponds to TRBD1 (6 bases). This receptor was taken from a woman in her forties or fifties with Graves' hyperthyroidism. The sequenced sample consisted of blood. The DNA of the CDR3 is TGCAGTGCTCAGAGGGGGGATACGCAGTATTTT. Amino acids: CSAQRGDTQYF.